A single sample gave rise to the 13 T cell receptor beta chains below, sequenced in a study of shared clonotypes between healthy human individuals. The naive CD8 fraction comprised CD45RO-negative cells positively selected for CCR7 and excluded terminally differentiated effector memory CD45RA+ cells. Only in-frame clones appear in the TCRdb table, and some are missing; sequencing was by immunoSEQ multiplex PCR. The sample contains about 750,000 clones, around 93% of which appear only once. Sequenced input: naive CD8+ T cells sorted from blood. Source of these receptors: a man aged 30-40 years in good health.

This clone was seen once. The rearrangement joins TRBV6-9 to TRBJ2-2; 8 bases align to TRBD1. Germline V CDR1 and CDR2: MNHGY, SVAAGI. The trim removed 9 bases at V and 6 bases at J, leaving 9 bases unmatched. This CDR3 region has 14 residues. The chain's CDR3 is CASTDRALPGELFF. CDR3 nucleotides: TGTGCCAGTACGGACAGGGCATTACCCGGGGAGCTGTTTTTT.

Ten or more counts support this clone. The chain uses TRBV2 and TRBJ2-1; 12 bases are shared with TRBD2. CDR3 length equals 15 residues. Germline V lookup: CDR1 SNHLY, CDR2 FYNNEI. The V segment lost 4 bases and the J segment 4 bases; nucleotides outside the gene matches: 2. The CDR3 sequence is CASSAGLAGYNEQFF. CDR3 sequence (DNA): TGTGCCAGCAGTGCCGGACTAGCGGGATACAATGAGCAGTTCTTC.

The chain carries TRBV9 and TRBJ1-4; no reliable D call. Trimming left V 4 bases short and J 2 bases short, with 9 bases between. CDR3 length: 14 residues. The germline V gene encodes CDR1 SGDLS and CDR2 YYNGEE. In nucleotides, the CDR3 is TGTGCCAGCAGCATCGCAGGTACTAATGAAAAACTGTTTTTT. Its translation: CASSIAGTNEKLFF.

V gene TRBV27 combines with J gene TRBJ1-4; possibly TRBD1 for D (5 bases). V lost 5 bases, J lost 8 bases, and 18 bases lay in between. Germline V gene lookup returns CDR1 MNHEY and CDR2 SMNVEV (reference sequence). The CDR3 contains 15 residues. CDR3 region: CASSPGTFGGEKLFF. The CDR3 coding sequence is TGTGCCAGCAGTCCAGGGACCTTTGGGGGAGAAAAACTGTTTTTT.

This clone has only one observation. The rearrangement joins TRBV7-9 to TRBJ2-5; D remains unclear. Per the germline V gene, CDR1 is SEHNR and CDR2 is FQNEAQ (reference sequence). With 2 bases removed from V and 2 bases from J, the gap between germline ends came to 12 bases. The CDR3 length is 15 residues. The CDR3 sequence: CASSLIVIKQETQYF. The DNA of the CDR3 is TGTGCCAGCAGCTTAATCGTTATCAAGCAAGAGACCCAGTACTTC.

A remark on this clone: This CDR3 is also generated by other DNA sequences in the sample. This sequence joins TRBV9 and TRBJ2-1, with 11 bases identical to TRBD2. CDR1 and CDR2 (germline): SGDLS, YYNGEE. The V gene end was trimmed by 3 bases and the J gene end by 4 bases; junction bases not matched to a gene: 3. There are 15 residues in the CDR3. The CDR3 sequence: CASSGGTSGYNEQFF. The CDR3 DNA reads TGTGCCAGCAGCGGAGGGACTAGCGGATACAATGAGCAGTTCTTC.

As concerns this clone: At one end, the junction sequence differs from germline, possibly due to a read error. V usage is TRBV7-9 and J usage is TRBJ2-1; TRBD1 matches at 7 bases. Germline CDR1 is SEHNR and CDR2 is FQNEAQ (reference sequence). The CDR3 covers 15 residues. The CDR3 loop is CASSLDRARYNEQFF. For the CDR3, the DNA is TGTGCCAGCAGTTTAGACAGGGCGAGGTACAATGAGCAGTTCTTC.

This chain links TRBV27 with TRBJ2-7, with TRBD2 matching 8 bases. Germline loops: CDR1 MNHEY, CDR2 SMNVEV (reference sequence). This CDR3 spans 15 amino acids. The V segment lost 7 bases and the J segment 5 bases; nucleotides outside the gene matches: 13. In nucleotides, the CDR3 is TGTGCCAGCACCCCGGGAGGGCCCAGTGTCCACGAGCAGTACTTC. This encodes CASTPGGPSVHEQYF.

The chain recombines TRBV10-3 with TRBJ2-2, with 7 nucleotides matching TRBD1. With 6 bases clipped from V and 0 bases from J, the junction kept 4 bases outside the gene matches. Germline V gene lookup returns CDR1 ENHRY and CDR2 SYGVKD. The CDR3 length is 15 residues. CDR3 residues: CAISLDRTNTGELFF. The CDR3 DNA reads as TGTGCCATCAGCCTGGACAGGACGAACACCGGGGAGCTGTTTTTT.

CDR3 nucleotides: TGTGCCTGGAGTGTAGGGCGGGAGCAGTACTTC. Its protein product is CAWSVGREQYF. This rearrangement joins TRBV30 to TRBJ2-7; D call uncertain. CDR1 and CDR2 (germline): GTSNPN, SVGIG (reference sequence). V dropped 0 bases and J dropped 7 bases, with 7 bases sitting between them. CDR3 length: 11 amino acids.

This rearrangement joins TRBV9 to TRBJ1-1; D not certain. Deletions cut 0 bases from V and 6 bases from J, with 9 bases between. Germline CDR1 SGDLS, CDR2 YYNGEE. CDR3 length equals 13 residues. This CDR3 reads CASSVGGGPEAFF. The CDR3 DNA follows: TGTGCCAGCAGCGTAGGAGGAGGACCTGAAGCTTTCTTT.

The CDR3: CASSLFRGTGELFF. The CDR3 bases are TGTGCCAGCAGTTTATTCCGGGGCACCGGGGAGCTGTTTTTT. The chain links TRBV28 to TRBJ2-2, with TRBD2 as a possible D gene (5 bases). Between the trimmed V and J ends, which lost 1 base and 4 bases, there was a span of 7 bases. CDR3 length: 14 residues. Germline CDR1 MDHEN, CDR2 SYDVKM.

The chain links TRBV11-3 to TRBJ2-1; no definite D call. Between the trimmed V and J ends, which lost 5 bases and 8 bases, there was a span of 10 bases. Per germline, CDR1 SGHNT and CDR2 YENEEA. CDR3 length: 12 amino acids. Written as DNA, the CDR3 is TGTGCCAGCAGCGGTACTGGGGATGAGCAGTTCTTC. This encodes CASSGTGDEQFF.